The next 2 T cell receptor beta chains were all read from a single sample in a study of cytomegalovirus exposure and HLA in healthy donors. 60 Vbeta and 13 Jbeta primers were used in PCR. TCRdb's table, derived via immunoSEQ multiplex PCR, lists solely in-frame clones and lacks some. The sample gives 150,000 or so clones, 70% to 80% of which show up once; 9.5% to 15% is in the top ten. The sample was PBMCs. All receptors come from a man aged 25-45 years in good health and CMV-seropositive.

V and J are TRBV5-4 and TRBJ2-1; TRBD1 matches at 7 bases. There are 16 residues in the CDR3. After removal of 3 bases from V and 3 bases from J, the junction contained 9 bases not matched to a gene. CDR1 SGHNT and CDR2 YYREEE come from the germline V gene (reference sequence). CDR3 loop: CASSSGNRGNYNEQFF. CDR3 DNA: TGTGCCAGCAGCTCGGGTAACAGGGGAAACTACAATGAGCAGTTCTTC. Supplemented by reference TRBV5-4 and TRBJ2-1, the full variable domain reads ETGVTQSPTHLIKTRGQQVTLRCSSQSGHNTVSWYQQALGQGPQFIFQYYREEENGRGNFPPRFSGLQFPNYSSELNVNALELDDSALYLCASSSGNRGNYNEQFFGPGTRLTVL.

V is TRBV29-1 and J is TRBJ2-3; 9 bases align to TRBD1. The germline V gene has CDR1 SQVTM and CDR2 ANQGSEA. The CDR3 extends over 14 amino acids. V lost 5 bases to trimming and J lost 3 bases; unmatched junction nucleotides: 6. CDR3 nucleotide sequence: TGCAGCGTTATGACAGGGGGGAGTACAGATACGCAGTATTTT. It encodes CSVMTGGSTDTQYF.